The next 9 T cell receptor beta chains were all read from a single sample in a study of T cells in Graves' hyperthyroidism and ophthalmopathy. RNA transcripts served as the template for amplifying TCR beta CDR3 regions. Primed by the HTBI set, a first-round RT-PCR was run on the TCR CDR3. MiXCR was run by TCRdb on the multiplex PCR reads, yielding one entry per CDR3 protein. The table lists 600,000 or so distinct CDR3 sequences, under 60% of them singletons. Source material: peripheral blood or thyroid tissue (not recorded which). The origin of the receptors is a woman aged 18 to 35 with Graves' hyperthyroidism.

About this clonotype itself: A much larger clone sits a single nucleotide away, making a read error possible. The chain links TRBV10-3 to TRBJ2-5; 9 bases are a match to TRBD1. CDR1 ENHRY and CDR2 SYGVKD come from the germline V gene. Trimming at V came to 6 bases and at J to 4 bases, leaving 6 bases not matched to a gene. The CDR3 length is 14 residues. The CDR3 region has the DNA TGTGCCATCAGCGTAGGGACAGGGCGAGAGACCCAGTACTTC. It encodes CAISVGTGRETQYF.

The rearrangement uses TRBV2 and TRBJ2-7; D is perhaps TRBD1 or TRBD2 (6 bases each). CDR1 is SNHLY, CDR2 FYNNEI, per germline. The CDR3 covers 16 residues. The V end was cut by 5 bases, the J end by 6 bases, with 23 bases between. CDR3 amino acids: CASSRVGGGDRREQYF. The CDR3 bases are TGTGCCAGCAGTCGGGTCGGGGGCGGGGACCGTCGCGAGCAGTACTTC. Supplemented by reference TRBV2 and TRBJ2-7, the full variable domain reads EPEVTQTPSHQVTQMGQEVILRCVPISNHLYFYWYRQILGQKVEFLVSFYNNEISEKSEIFDDQFSVERPDGSNFTLKIRSTKLEDSAMYFCASSRVGGGDRREQYFGPGTRLTVT.

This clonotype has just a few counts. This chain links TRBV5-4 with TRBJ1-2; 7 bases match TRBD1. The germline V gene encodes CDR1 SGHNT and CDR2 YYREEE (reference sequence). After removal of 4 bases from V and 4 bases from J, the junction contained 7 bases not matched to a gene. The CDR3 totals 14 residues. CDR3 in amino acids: CASSAGQLVYGYTF. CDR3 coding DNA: TGTGCCAGCAGCGCGGGACAGTTGGTCTATGGCTACACCTTC.

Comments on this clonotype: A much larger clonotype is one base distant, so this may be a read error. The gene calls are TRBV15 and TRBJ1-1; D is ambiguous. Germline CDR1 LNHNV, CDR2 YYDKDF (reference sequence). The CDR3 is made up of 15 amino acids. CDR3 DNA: TGTGTCACCAGCAGAGATGGGAGGGCCGGGACTGAAGCTTTCTTT. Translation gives CVTSRDGRAGTEAFF. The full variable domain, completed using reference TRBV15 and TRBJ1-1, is DAMVIQNPRYQVTQFGKPVTLSCSQTLNHNVMYWYQQKSSQAPKLLFHYYDKDFNNEADTPDNFQSRRPNTSFCFLDIRSPGLGDTAMYLCVTSRDGRAGTEAFFGQGTRLTVV.

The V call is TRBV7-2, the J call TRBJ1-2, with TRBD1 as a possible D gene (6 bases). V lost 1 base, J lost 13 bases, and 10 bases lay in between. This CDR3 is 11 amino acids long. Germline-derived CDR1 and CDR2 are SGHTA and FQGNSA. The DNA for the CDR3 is TGTGCCAGCAGCTTAGGGCCAGGGGCCACCTTC. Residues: CASSLGPGATF.

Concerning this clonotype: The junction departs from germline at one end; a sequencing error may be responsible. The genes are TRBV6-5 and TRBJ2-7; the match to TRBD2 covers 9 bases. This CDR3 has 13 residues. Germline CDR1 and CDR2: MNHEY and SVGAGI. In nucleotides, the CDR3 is TGTGCCAGCAGCTTAGCGGGAGCGTACGATCAGTACTTC. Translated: CASSLAGAYDQYF.

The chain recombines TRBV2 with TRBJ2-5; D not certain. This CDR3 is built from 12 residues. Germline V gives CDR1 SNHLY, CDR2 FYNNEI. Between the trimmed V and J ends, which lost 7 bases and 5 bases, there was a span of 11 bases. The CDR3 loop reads CASIGVGETQYF. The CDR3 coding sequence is TGTGCCAGCATAGGCGTCGGGGAGACCCAGTACTTC. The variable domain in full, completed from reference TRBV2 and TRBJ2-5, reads EPEVTQTPSHQVTQMGQEVILRCVPISNHLYFYWYRQILGQKVEFLVSFYNNEISEKSEIFDDQFSVERPDGSNFTLKIRSTKLEDSAMYFCASIGVGETQYFGPGTRLLVL.

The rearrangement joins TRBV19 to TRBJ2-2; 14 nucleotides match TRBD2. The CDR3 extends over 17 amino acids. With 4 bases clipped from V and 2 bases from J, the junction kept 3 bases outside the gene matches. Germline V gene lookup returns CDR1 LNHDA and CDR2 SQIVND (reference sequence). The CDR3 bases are TGTGCCAGTAGTACCGGGACTAGCGGGGGAAACACCGGGGAGCTGTTTTTT. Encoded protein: CASSTGTSGGNTGELFF.

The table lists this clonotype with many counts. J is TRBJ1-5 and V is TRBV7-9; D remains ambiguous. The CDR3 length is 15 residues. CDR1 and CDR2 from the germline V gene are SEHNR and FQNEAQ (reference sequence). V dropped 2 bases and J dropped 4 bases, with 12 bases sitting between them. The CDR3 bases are TGTGCCAGCAGCTTATCTAGCGGCACTAATCAGCCCCAGCATTTT. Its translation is CASSLSSGTNQPQHF.